A single sample is the source of the 7 T cell receptor beta chains below, sequenced in a study of T cell responses to AZD1222 COVID-19 vaccine. Libraries were prepared by immunoSEQ multiplex PCR; TCRdb keeps only in-frame clonotypes and omits some of them. The data contain 80,000 to 100,000 clones, around nine tenths of them singletons. This specimen was peripheral blood, taken 28 days after the second AZD1222 dose. Receptors were obtained from an adult who received the AZD1222 COVID-19 vaccine.

About this clone itself: An end of the junction differs from the germline gene, which may be a read error. The CDR3 reads CASSLSQSKDTQYF. The CDR3 DNA is TGCGCCAGCAGCTTGTCGCAGAGCAAAGATACGCAGTATTTT. V gene TRBV5-1 combines with J gene TRBJ2-3; no reliable D call. This CDR3 region has 14 residues. Per germline, CDR1 SGHRS and CDR2 YFSETQ. Based on the CDR3 plus reference TRBV5-1 and TRBJ2-3, the full variable domain is KAGVTQTPRYLIKTRGQQVTLSCSPISGHRSVSWYQQTPGQGLQFLFEYFSETQRNKGNFPGRFSGRQFSNSRSEMNVSTLELGDSALYLCASSLSQSKDTQYFGPGTRLTVL.

The V gene is TRBV11-3, the J gene TRBJ1-1; D is undetermined. V was pared by 5 bases and J by 1 base, with 14 bases between. This CDR3 has 15 amino acids. Germline V gene sequence: CDR1 SGHNT, CDR2 YENEEA. The DNA of the CDR3 is TGTGCCAGCAGCCCCCAGGCACAAGCGAACACTGAAGCTTTCTTT. Translating it yields CASSPQAQANTEAFF.

The CDR3 DNA is TGTGCCAGTAGTACCGGGGGAAGGGCGGGCCATCAGCCCCAGCATTTT. As protein: CASSTGGRAGHQPQHF. The V call is TRBV19, the J call TRBJ1-5; D possibly corresponds to TRBD1 (5 bases). Deletions cut 4 bases from V and 5 bases from J, with 18 bases between. CDR1 LNHDA and CDR2 SQIVND come from the germline V gene (reference sequence). The CDR3 spans 16 residues.

The chain couples TRBV10-3 to TRBJ1-5; D is unclear. Germline CDR1 and CDR2: ENHRY and SYGVKD. The CDR3 runs to 15 residues. The V gene lost 1 base and the J gene lost 7 bases, with 14 bases spanning the gap. CDR3 in DNA: TGTGCCATCAGTGAGTTAAGTGGGGTAGGGCAGCCCCAGCATTTT. Protein: CAISELSGVGQPQHF.

V and J are TRBV11-2 and TRBJ2-1; 11 nucleotides match TRBD2. This CDR3 region has 13 residues. The V and J ends lost 7 bases and 6 bases, in that order; junction bases with no gene match: 2. Germline values: CDR1 SGHAT, CDR2 FQNNGV. The CDR3 sequence is CASMLAGGNEQFF. In DNA, the CDR3 is TGTGCCAGCATGCTAGCGGGAGGCAATGAGCAGTTCTTC. Drawing the rest from reference TRBV11-2 and TRBJ2-1, the complete variable domain is EAGVAQSPRYKIIEKRQSVAFWCNPISGHATLYWYQQILGQGPKLLIQFQNNGVVDDSQLPKDRFSAERLKGVDSTLKIQPAKLEDSAVYLCASMLAGGNEQFFGPGTRLTVL.

The CDR3 DNA reads as TGCAGTGCTAGTAGCAGGGGTGAGCAGTTCTTC. Its translation: CSASSRGEQFF. The V call is TRBV20-1, the J call TRBJ2-1; a possible D gene is TRBD1 (6 bases). The CDR3 sequence is 11 residues long. Germline CDR1 DFQATT, CDR2 SNEGSKA (reference sequence). Trimming removed 3 bases at V and 9 bases at J, with 9 bases between.

The V call is TRBV11-3, the J call TRBJ1-5, with D perhaps TRBD1 (5 bases). This CDR3 contains 13 residues. Germline V gene sequence: CDR1 SGHNT, CDR2 YENEEA. As DNA, the CDR3 is TGTGCTGAGGGGCTCGGGGGCAATCAGCCCCAGCATTTT. Translated, it gives CAEGLGGNQPQHF.